What follows is one T cell receptor beta chain and its context. These data belong to a study of cytomegalovirus exposure and HLA in healthy donors. About the study: In a later analysis, the roughly 120 validation repertoires were reported to have used the same platform as the 600 to 800 first-cohort repertoires.

V was pared by 8 bases and J by 0 bases, with 14 bases between. The CDR3 has 14 amino acids. CDR1 is SNHLY and CDR2 is FYNNEI in the germline V gene. Using immunoSEQ multiplex PCR, the repertoire was profiled, and TCRdb retains in-frame clones only, with some absent. The sample records some 250,000 clones, more than 75% being singletons. The chain uses TRBV2 and TRBJ2-7, with D possibly matching TRBD2 (5 bases). This receptor was identified in a woman aged 25-40 years in good health and CMV-seropositive. The sequencing input was PBMCs. CDR3: CASSRASGSYEQYF. The CDR3 nucleotides are TGTGCCAGCTCCCGGGCCAGCGGCTCCTACGAGCAGTACTTC.